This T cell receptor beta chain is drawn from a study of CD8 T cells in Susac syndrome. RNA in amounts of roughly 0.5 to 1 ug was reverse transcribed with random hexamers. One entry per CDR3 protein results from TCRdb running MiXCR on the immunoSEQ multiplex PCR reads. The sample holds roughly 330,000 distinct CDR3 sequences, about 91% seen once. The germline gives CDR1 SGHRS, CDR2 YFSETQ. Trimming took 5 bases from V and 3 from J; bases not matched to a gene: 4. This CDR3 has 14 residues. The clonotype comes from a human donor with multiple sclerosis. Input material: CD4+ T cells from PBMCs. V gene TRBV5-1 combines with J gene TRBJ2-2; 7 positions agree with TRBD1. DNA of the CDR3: TGCGCCAGCAGAAGGCAGGGGGACACCGGGGAGCTGTTTTTT. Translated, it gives CASRRQGDTGELFF. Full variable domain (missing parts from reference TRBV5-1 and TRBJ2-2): KAGVTQTPRYLIKTRGQQVTLSCSPISGHRSVSWYQQTPGQGLQFLFEYFSETQRNKGNFPGRFSGRQFSNSRSEMNVSTLELGDSALYLCASRRQGDTGELFFGEGSRLTVL.